This T cell receptor (beta chain) was captured in a study of molecular identifiers for immune sequencing clone quantification. TCRdb re-called the PCR reads through MiXCR, storing one row per CDR3 protein. Among roughly 630,000 distinct CDR3 sequences listed, around 25% were seen once. This clonotype was counted a few times. The CDR3 length is 16 residues. Trimming cost V 4 bases and J 5 bases; bases outside gene matches: 11. CDR1 is SGHRS, CDR2 YFSETQ, per germline. The J gene is TRBJ2-5, the V gene TRBV5-1; TRBD1 matches 10 bases. This receptor was identified in a human donor in good health. Some libraries in this study had Jurkat cell RNA spiked in. The sample consisted of naive CD8+ T cells from blood, with Jurkat cell RNA spiked in. Subset noted: FACS-sorted CD8+CD4-CCR7+CD45RA+ naive T cells. For the CDR3, the DNA is TGCGCCAGCAGCGGACCCGGGACAGGGGCTAGTGAGACCCAGTACTTC. Translating gives CASSGPGTGASETQYF.